One sample yielded the 23 T cell receptor beta chains listed below, sequenced in a study of blood T cell repertoires in COVID-19. Profiling relied on immunoSEQ multiplex PCR, and the TCRdb table lists in-frame clones only, not all of them. This table has fewer than 450,000 clones, about 90% appearing once. Sequences were obtained from peripheral blood. These receptors came from a woman aged 45-60 years with COVID-19, enrolled during active disease.

This chain connects TRBV9 to TRBJ2-2, with 7 bases that match TRBD1. V shed 3 bases, J shed 4 bases, and the junction held 9 bases outside the gene matches. Germline lookup yields CDR1 SGDLS and CDR2 YYNGEE. The CDR3 is 16 residues long. The CDR3 sequence is CASSGSTGTSTGELFF. The CDR3 coding sequence is TGTGCCAGCAGCGGATCGACAGGGACGAGCACCGGGGAGCTGTTTTTT.

This clone was recorded only once. The rearrangement joins TRBV12-5 to TRBJ2-7; 8 bases map to TRBD1. The germline V gene encodes CDR1 LGHNT and CDR2 FRNRAP. V shed 0 bases and J 3 bases; nucleotides not matched to a gene: 4. This CDR3 has 15 residues. CDR3 sequence reads: CASGLVRTGNYEQYF. DNA of the CDR3: TGTGCTAGTGGTTTGGTACGGACAGGGAACTACGAGCAGTACTTC.

The V call is TRBV6-5, the J call TRBJ1-2, with D uncertain. This CDR3 comprises 12 residues. V shed 5 bases and J shed 3 bases, with 7 bases lying between them. CDR1 is MNHEY and CDR2 is SVGAGI in the germline V gene. CDR3 amino acids: CASSLQYYGYTF. The CDR3 region has the DNA TGTGCCAGCAGTCTACAGTACTATGGCTACACCTTC.

This rearrangement joins TRBV5-1 to TRBJ1-4; 8 nucleotides line up with TRBD1. Germline CDR1 reads SGHRS; CDR2 reads YFSETQ. The CDR3 spans 15 residues. The trim removed 3 bases at V and 5 bases at J, leaving 6 bases unmatched. The CDR3 sequence: CASSSRGLPNEKLFF. CDR3 nucleotide sequence: TGCGCCAGCAGCTCCAGGGGGCTGCCGAATGAAAAACTGTTTTTT.

The chain links TRBV30 to TRBJ2-5; 7 bases line up with TRBD2. The CDR3 consists of 14 residues. V shed 0 bases and J 5 bases; nucleotides not matched to a gene: 6. Per the germline V gene, CDR1 is GTSNPN and CDR2 is SVGIG (reference sequence). The chain's CDR3 is CAWSVMAGVETQYF. The CDR3 nucleotides are TGTGCCTGGAGTGTAATGGCGGGAGTGGAGACCCAGTACTTC.

V is TRBV6-1 and J is TRBJ2-1; D gene unclear. V was pared by 2 bases and J by 4 bases, with 3 bases between. Germline lookup yields CDR1 MNHNS and CDR2 SASEGT. The CDR3 contains 12 residues. For the CDR3, the DNA is TGTGCCAGCAGTGAAACTTACAATGAGCAGTTCTTC. Its protein product is CASSETYNEQFF.

The chain combines TRBV18 with TRBJ1-2, with 8 bases fitting TRBD1. The CDR3 covers 14 residues. CDR1 is KGHSH, CDR2 LQKENI, per germline. V was pared by 2 bases and J by 8 bases, with 7 bases of the junction left unmatched. The CDR3 loop reads CASSPERQGIGYTF. In nucleotides, the CDR3 is TGTGCCAGCTCACCAGAAAGACAGGGGATAGGCTACACCTTC.

The V call is TRBV5-1, the J call TRBJ1-3; tentatively, D is TRBD1 (6 bases). The CDR3 runs to 12 residues. Germline CDR1 SGHRS, CDR2 YFSETQ. V was cut by 2 bases and J by 8 bases, with 8 bases left in between. The CDR3 loop is CASSFRGDTIYF. DNA for the CDR3: TGCGCCAGCAGCTTCAGGGGTGACACCATATATTTT.

The chain recombines TRBV7-7 with TRBJ2-1; 9 bases are shared with TRBD2. J was trimmed by 4 bases and V by 5 bases; bases with no gene match: 9. The V gene's germline CDR1 is SSHAT and CDR2 FNYEAQ (reference sequence). The CDR3 covers 16 residues. CDR3 sequence: CASSLTGTSFYNEQFF. The CDR3 coding sequence is TGTGCCAGCAGCCTAACTGGGACTAGCTTTTACAATGAGCAGTTCTTC.

This sequence joins TRBV7-3 and TRBJ2-2, with 10 nucleotides matching TRBD1. V was pared by 4 bases and J by 7 bases, with 12 bases of the junction left unmatched. CDR1 and CDR2 from the germline V gene are SGHTA and FQGTGA. The CDR3 contains 17 residues. The CDR3 DNA sequence: TGTGCCAGCAGCTCTGTGTACGGGACAGGGGACATCGGGGAGCTGTTTTTT. It yields the protein CASSSVYGTGDIGELFF. Full variable domain (remainder filled in from reference TRBV7-3 and TRBJ2-2): GAGVSQTPSNKVTEKGKYVELRCDPISGHTALYWYRQSLGQGPEFLIYFQGTGAADDSGLPNDRFFAVRPEGSVSTLKIQRTERGDSAVYLCASSSVYGTGDIGELFFGEGSRLTVL.

This chain connects TRBV7-9 to TRBJ2-3; TRBD2 might be the D (7 bases). The CDR3 spans 16 residues. Trimming stripped 3 bases from V and 5 bases from J, with 18 bases between. In germline, CDR1 is SEHNR, CDR2 FQNEAQ (reference sequence). The DNA of the CDR3 is TGTGCCAGCAGCTTTGGTTGGGCAGGGGAGGGAGATACGCAGTATTTT. Translated: CASSFGWAGEGDTQYF.

This clone was counted at least ten times. This chain links TRBV3-1 (or the pseudogene TRBV3-2) with TRBJ1-6, with TRBD1 matching over 10 bases. The CDR3 is 15 residues long. Germline CDR1 and CDR2: LGHDT and YNNKEL (reference sequence). The J segment lost 8 bases and the V segment lost 5 bases, leaving 6 bases of the junction unmatched. CDR3 DNA sequence: TGTGCCAGCAGCTTGACAGGGGGCACGGATTCACCCCTCCACTTT. Residues: CASSLTGGTDSPLHF.

In its sample, this clone was seen a few times. The chain is built from TRBV4-1 and TRBJ1-4; D is possibly TRBD1 (6 bases). This CDR3 contains 18 residues. Germline loops: CDR1 MGHRA, CDR2 YSYEKL. Trimming removed 4 bases at V and 3 bases at J, with 21 bases between. The CDR3 loop is CASSLLKSGALPNEKLFF. For the CDR3, the DNA is TGCGCCAGCAGCCTCCTCAAATCAGGGGCGCTCCCTAATGAAAAACTGTTTTTT.

The CDR3 loop is CASSIPGTALGTTGELFF. The CDR3 DNA reads as TGTGCCAGCAGCATACCCGGGACAGCCTTGGGGACCACCGGGGAGCTGTTTTTT. This sequence joins TRBV5-4 and TRBJ2-2, with 7 bases aligning to TRBD1. Trimming took 4 bases from V and 4 from J; bases not matched to a gene: 16. Germline CDR1 reads SGHNT; CDR2 reads YYREEE (reference sequence). This CDR3 contains 18 residues.

V is TRBV5-4 and J is TRBJ2-7; 8 bases map to TRBD2. Trimming removed 4 bases from V and 2 bases from J; junction bases left unmatched: 11. The CDR3 has 16 amino acids. Germline V gene sequence: CDR1 SGHNT, CDR2 YYREEE (reference sequence). CDR3 nucleotides: TGTGCCAGCAGCCATCGCCTAGCGGGCACAGCCTACGAGCAGTACTTC. Protein: CASSHRLAGTAYEQYF.

This rearrangement joins TRBV6-6 to TRBJ1-4; 8 bases agree with TRBD1. J gave up 4 bases and V 2 bases, and 6 bases lay outside the gene matches. Germline V CDR1 and CDR2: MNHNY, SVGAGI (reference sequence). This CDR3 is 16 amino acids long. The CDR3, as DNA: TGTGCCAGCAGTTACGGAAAGGACAGGGTTAATGAAAAACTGTTTTTT. Amino acid sequence: CASSYGKDRVNEKLFF.

CDR3 sequence (DNA): TGTGCCAGCTCACCAAACGGGAGGGAAACCGGGGAGCTGTTTTTT. This codes for CASSPNGRETGELFF. This chain connects TRBV18 to TRBJ2-2, with 8 positions matching TRBD2. Germline V gene sequence: CDR1 KGHSH, CDR2 LQKENI. The junction had 4 bases not matched to a gene; V was cut back by 2 bases and J by 5 bases. This CDR3 is 15 amino acids long.

For the CDR3, the DNA is TGTGCCAGTAGTATTAGGGGCAGGGGCTATGGCTACACCTTC. Amino acid sequence: CASSIRGRGYGYTF. V gene TRBV19 combines with J gene TRBJ1-2; TRBD1 is a possible D gene (6 bases). Trimming removed 3 bases from V and 4 bases from J, with 12 bases in between. CDR3 length: 14 amino acids. The germline V gene has CDR1 LNHDA and CDR2 SQIVND (reference sequence).

V is TRBV11-1 and J is TRBJ2-7; no clear D gene. V gave up 8 bases and J gave up 6 bases, with 14 bases separating them. The CDR3 is 12 amino acids. Per germline, CDR1 SGHAT and CDR2 FQDESV (reference sequence). CDR3 residues: CASQRVDGEQYF. CDR3 DNA sequence: TGTGCCAGCCAGCGTGTAGACGGCGAGCAGTACTTC.

J is TRBJ1-1 and V is TRBV7-2; D is unclear. Germline V gene data show CDR1 as SGHTA and CDR2 as FQGNSA. The CDR3 contains 16 residues. Trimming pared 2 bases from V and 1 base from J, leaving 14 bases between. In nucleotides, the CDR3 is TGTGCCAGCAGCTTACATGCTACCCCTGGGAACACTGAAGCTTTCTTT. It yields the protein CASSLHATPGNTEAFF.

CDR3 nucleotides: TGTGCCAGCAGCGTTAACAGGGGGAGGACTGAAGCTTTCTTT. Protein product: CASSVNRGRTEAFF. The V call is TRBV6-5, the J call TRBJ1-1, with 8 bases identical to TRBD1. The CDR3 loop spans 14 amino acids. The junction had 8 bases not matched to a gene; V was cut back by 6 bases and J by 5 bases. From germline, CDR1 is MNHEY and CDR2 SVGAGI.

This clone has a single count. The rearrangement links TRBV5-1 to TRBJ1-1, with a possible D match to TRBD1 (5 bases). The CDR3 is 16 residues long. CDR1 SGHRS and CDR2 YFSETQ come from the germline V gene. Trimming removed 6 bases at V and 6 bases at J, with 24 bases between. The CDR3 nucleotides read TGCGCCAGCAATACGGCCCCCCTTCAAGGAGGGGCTGAAGCTTTCTTT. Translation gives CASNTAPLQGGAEAFF. The variable domain in full, with the rest retrieved from reference TRBV5-1 and TRBJ1-1, is KAGVTQTPRYLIKTRGQQVTLSCSPISGHRSVSWYQQTPGQGLQFLFEYFSETQRNKGNFPGRFSGRQFSNSRSEMNVSTLELGDSALYLCASNTAPLQGGAEAFFGQGTRLTVV.

Regarding this clone: The same CDR3 arises from other DNA sequences in this sample as well. V is TRBV7-3 and J is TRBJ2-1; 11 nucleotides match TRBD2. The CDR3 totals 15 residues. J gave up 4 bases and V 4 bases, and 3 bases lay outside the gene matches. Germline loops: CDR1 SGHTA, CDR2 FQGTGA. The CDR3 bases are TGTGCCAGCAGCTCCCTAGCGGGAGGTTACAATGAGCAGTTCTTC. Amino acid sequence: CASSSLAGGYNEQFF.